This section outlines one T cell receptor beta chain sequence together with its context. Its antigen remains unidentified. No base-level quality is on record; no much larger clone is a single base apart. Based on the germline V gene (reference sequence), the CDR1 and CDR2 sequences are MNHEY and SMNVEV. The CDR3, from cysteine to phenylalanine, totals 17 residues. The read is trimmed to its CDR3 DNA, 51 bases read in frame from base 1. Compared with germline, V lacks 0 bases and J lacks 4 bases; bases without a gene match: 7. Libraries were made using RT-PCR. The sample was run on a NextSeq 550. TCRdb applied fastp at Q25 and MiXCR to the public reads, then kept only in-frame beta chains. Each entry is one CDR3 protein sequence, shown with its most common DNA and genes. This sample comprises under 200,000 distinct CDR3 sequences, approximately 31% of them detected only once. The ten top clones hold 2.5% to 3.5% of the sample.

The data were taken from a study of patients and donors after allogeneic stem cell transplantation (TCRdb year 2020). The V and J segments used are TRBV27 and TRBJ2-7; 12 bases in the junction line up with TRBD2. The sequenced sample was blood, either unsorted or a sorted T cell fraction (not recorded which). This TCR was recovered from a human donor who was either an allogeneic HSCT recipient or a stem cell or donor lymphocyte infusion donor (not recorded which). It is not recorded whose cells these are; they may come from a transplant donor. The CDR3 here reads CASSLSGLAGPGYEQYF. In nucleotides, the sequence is TGTGCCAGCAGTTTATCGGGACTAGCGGGCCCGGGGTACGAGCAGTACTTC.